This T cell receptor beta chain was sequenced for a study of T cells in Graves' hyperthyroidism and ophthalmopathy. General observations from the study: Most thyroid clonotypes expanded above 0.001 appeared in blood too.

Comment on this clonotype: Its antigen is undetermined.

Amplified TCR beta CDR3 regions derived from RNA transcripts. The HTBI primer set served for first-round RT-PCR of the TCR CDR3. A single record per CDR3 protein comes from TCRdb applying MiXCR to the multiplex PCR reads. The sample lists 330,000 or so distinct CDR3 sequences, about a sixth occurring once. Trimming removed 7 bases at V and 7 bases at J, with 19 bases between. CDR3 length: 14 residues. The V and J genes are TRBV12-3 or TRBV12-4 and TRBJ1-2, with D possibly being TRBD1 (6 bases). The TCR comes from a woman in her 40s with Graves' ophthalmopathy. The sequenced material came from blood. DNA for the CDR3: TGTGCCAGCAACCCTTCTCAGGGGTTTGGTGGCTACACCTTC. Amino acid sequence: CASNPSQGFGGYTF.